What follows describes a single T cell receptor (beta chain). The sample is drawn from a study of regulatory T cells in long-lasting Graves disease. The overall study: For under 3 months, newly diagnosed Graves' patients had been taking antithyroid drugs.

TCR beta libraries were built with iRepertoire HTBI primers and Arm-PCR of CDR3 regions. One entry per CDR3 protein, called by TCRdb with MiXCR from the multiplex PCR reads. The repertoire holds 400,000 to 500,000 distinct CDR3 sequences, with approximately 15% as singletons. Time point indicated: newly diagnosed GD, antithyroid drugs for less than 3 months. The authors made the TCR library using RNA they extracted from PBMCs. These data are also associated with another study on T cells in Graves' hyperthyroidism and ophthalmopathy. This second study says: Reasons for excluding patients were uncontrolled infection, other autoimmune disease, pregnancy or lactation.

This clonotype originated in a woman in her thirties or forties with Graves disease. The sequencing used peripheral blood mononuclear cells (PBMCs), collected at new diagnosis, from a patient treated with antithyroid drugs.

For the CDR3, the DNA is TGTGCCAGCAGAGGGGGGGGGCCTGCCGCTAACACTGAAGCTTTCTTT. It yields the protein CASRGGGPAANTEAFF. This chain links TRBV5-4 with TRBJ1-1; D perhaps matches TRBD1 (6 bases). The CDR3 runs 16 residues. CDR1 is SGHNT and CDR2 is YYREEE in the germline V gene (reference sequence). V lost 5 bases to trimming and J lost 2 bases, with 19 bases between them.